Listed here are 23 T cell receptor beta chains from one sample, sequenced in a study of blood T cell repertoires in COVID-19. Sequencing was performed with immunoSEQ multiplex PCR; in TCRdb, only in-frame clones are kept and a portion is missing. The table records approximately 300,000 clones, about nine tenths of them present only once. The sequencing input was peripheral blood. The receptors were gathered from a young woman with COVID-19, enrolled during active disease.

The chain has TRBV5-1 and TRBJ2-2, with D maybe TRBD2 (5 bases). The V end lost 5 bases, the J end lost 1 base, and 9 bases lay between the germline ends. Germline CDR1 SGHRS, CDR2 YFSETQ. This CDR3 has 14 amino acids. CDR3: CASSLRENTGELFF. Written as DNA, the CDR3 is TGCGCCAGCAGTCTGAGGGAGAACACCGGGGAGCTGTTTTTT.

The chain has TRBV5-4 and TRBJ2-7, with 9 bases lining up with TRBD1. The V segment lost 0 bases and the J segment 3 bases; nucleotides outside the gene matches: 13. This CDR3 has 18 amino acids. Germline V gives CDR1 SGHNT, CDR2 YYREEE (reference sequence). The CDR3 coding sequence is TGTGCCAGCAGCTTGGTCCTAGGGATAAGGGACAGGGACTACGAGCAGTACTTC. Protein: CASSLVLGIRDRDYEQYF.

The chain employs TRBV5-1 and TRBJ2-7; no firm D call. Per germline, CDR1 SGHRS and CDR2 YFSETQ. The CDR3 totals 13 residues. V lost 5 bases and J lost 5, with 14 bases in between. CDR3 amino acids: CASRVDMANEQYF. As DNA, the CDR3 is TGCGCCAGCAGGGTTGACATGGCCAACGAGCAGTACTTC.

This chain uses TRBV19 with TRBJ2-5, with D unresolved. CDR3 length: 12 amino acids. Trimming removed 6 bases at V and 5 bases at J, with 10 bases between. Germline V CDR1 and CDR2: LNHDA, SQIVND (reference sequence). The CDR3 bases are TGTGCCAGTAGCCTGACAAGGGAGACCCAGTACTTC. Protein: CASSLTRETQYF.

On this clone: The sample contains more than one DNA sequence encoding this CDR3. The CDR3, as DNA: TGTGCCAGCAGCCCTGGTCAGGGGGCTTACGAGCAGTACTTC. Protein product: CASSPGQGAYEQYF. The rearrangement joins TRBV13 to TRBJ2-7; TRBD1 aligns across 8 bases. CDR1 is PRHDT and CDR2 is FYEKMQ in the germline V gene (reference sequence). The CDR3 length is 14 residues. J was trimmed by 4 bases and V by 5 bases; bases with no gene match: 7.

This clone was seen just once. The chain couples TRBV29-1 to TRBJ1-1; D call uncertain. Germline-derived CDR1 and CDR2 are SQVTM and ANQGSEA. CDR3 length: 11 amino acids. V was shortened by 5 bases and J by 2 bases, with 6 bases between the two germline ends. CDR3 loop: CSVRVNTEAFF. The CDR3, as DNA: TGCAGCGTTCGCGTCAACACTGAAGCTTTCTTT.

CDR3 in amino acids: CASRMNSGVQETQYF. The CDR3 DNA reads TGCGCCAGCAGGATGAATAGCGGGGTGCAAGAGACCCAGTACTTC. This rearrangement joins TRBV5-1 to TRBJ2-5; TRBD2 agrees at 8 bases. CDR1 and CDR2 from the germline V gene are SGHRS and YFSETQ. V trimming: 5 bases; J trimming: 2 bases; junction bases outside the gene matches: 8. The CDR3 consists of 15 residues.

The V gene is TRBV19, the J gene TRBJ1-1; unclear D gene. This CDR3 comprises 13 residues. Germline V lookup: CDR1 LNHDA, CDR2 SQIVND (reference sequence). V lost 8 bases and J lost 3, with 13 bases in between. The CDR3 protein is CASFSPGDTEAFF. CDR3 DNA: TGTGCCAGTTTTTCCCCCGGGGACACTGAAGCTTTCTTT.

The chain links TRBV5-1 to TRBJ1-3, with D maybe TRBD1 (5 bases). This CDR3 comprises 14 residues. Germline CDR1 SGHRS, CDR2 YFSETQ. Trimming removed 0 bases at V and 1 base at J, with 5 bases between. The CDR3 sequence is CASSLGQSGNTIYF. CDR3 sequence (DNA): TGCGCCAGCAGCTTGGGACAGTCTGGAAACACCATATATTTT.

This rearrangement joins TRBV30 to TRBJ1-2, with 9 bases identical to TRBD1. Per the germline V gene, CDR1 is GTSNPN and CDR2 is SVGIG (reference sequence). The trim removed 2 bases at V and 2 bases at J, leaving 3 bases unmatched. This CDR3 has 14 residues. The CDR3 DNA reads TGTGCCTGGAGTCGCGGACAGGGGAACTATGGCTACACCTTC. Translating it yields CAWSRGQGNYGYTF.

The chain has TRBV7-9 and TRBJ2-7, with 7 bases aligning to TRBD2. Germline assignment: CDR1 SEHNR and CDR2 FQNEAQ (reference sequence). The CDR3 is 13 residues long. The V and J ends lost 5 bases and 2 bases, in that order; junction bases with no gene match: 3. The CDR3 DNA reads as TGTGCCAGCAGCCCGGGAGGCCCCTACGAGCAGTACTTC. It specifies CASSPGGPYEQYF.

This clone was seen just once. The V call is TRBV19, the J call TRBJ2-5; the D is unclear. From germline, CDR1 is LNHDA and CDR2 SQIVND (reference sequence). The ends were cut back, 5 bases at V and 2 bases at J, with 9 bases in the middle. This CDR3 has 13 residues. The CDR3 region is CASSWLPQETQYF. CDR3 bases: TGTGCCAGTAGTTGGCTGCCGCAAGAGACCCAGTACTTC.

The genes are TRBV7-2 and TRBJ1-2; D remains ambiguous. This CDR3 comprises 15 residues. The germline gives CDR1 SGHTA, CDR2 FQGNSA. Trimming took off 0 bases at V and 4 bases at J, with 12 bases between the two ends. The CDR3 spells CASSLALGSRYGYTF. The CDR3, as DNA: TGTGCCAGCAGCTTAGCGCTGGGCAGCCGCTATGGCTACACCTTC.

This clone turned up a few times. The chain links TRBV10-3 to TRBJ2-7; 11 bases match TRBD2. CDR1 ENHRY and CDR2 SYGVKD come from the germline V gene. V lost 4 bases, J lost 0 bases, and 8 bases stayed unmatched. This CDR3 region has 17 residues. The CDR3 spells CAISAGTSGSFSYEQYF. In DNA, the CDR3 is TGTGCCATCAGTGCCGGGACTAGCGGCTCATTCTCCTACGAGCAGTACTTC.

The gene calls are TRBV7-9 and TRBJ2-2; D call uncertain. V was pared by 1 base and J by 7 bases, with 4 bases between. This CDR3 spans 12 amino acids. Per the germline V gene, CDR1 is SEHNR and CDR2 is FQNEAQ (reference sequence). The CDR3 region is CASSLGDGELFF. In DNA form, the CDR3 reads TGTGCCAGCAGCTTAGGAGACGGGGAGCTGTTTTTT.

The V call is TRBV7-2, the J call TRBJ2-1; perhaps TRBD2 as D (6 bases). The CDR3 length is 16 residues. From germline, CDR1 is SGHTA and CDR2 FQGNSA. V lost 4 bases to trimming and J lost 4 bases, with 17 bases between them. CDR3 DNA: TGTGCCAGCAGCTATTACTCGGAGGGCCAATACAATGAGCAGTTCTTC. Encoded protein: CASSYYSEGQYNEQFF.

The chain uses TRBV5-1 and TRBJ2-7; 8 nucleotides align to TRBD2. The CDR3 sequence is 15 residues long. With 4 bases clipped from V and 5 bases from J, the junction kept 11 bases outside the gene matches. Germline V lookup: CDR1 SGHRS, CDR2 YFSETQ. DNA for the CDR3: TGCGCCAGCAGCGACACTAGCGGAGGCCCCGACGAGCAGTACTTC. Amino acid sequence: CASSDTSGGPDEQYF.

The chain employs TRBV3-1 (or the pseudogene TRBV3-2) and TRBJ1-6; TRBD1 might be the D (5 bases). This CDR3 is 17 amino acids long. Germline CDR1 is LGHDT and CDR2 is YNNKEL (reference sequence). With 0 bases removed from V and 0 bases from J, the gap between germline ends came to 9 bases. CDR3 in DNA: TGTGCCAGCAGCCAAGATCTCAGGGTCTCCTATAATTCACCCCTCCACTTT. This encodes CASSQDLRVSYNSPLHF.

To note about this clone: Being one base from a much bigger clone, this may be a read error. The chain uses TRBV5-6 and TRBJ2-1, with 9 bases lining up with TRBD1. J gave up 3 bases and V 5 bases, and 0 bases lay outside the gene matches. Germline CDR1 SGHDT, CDR2 YYEEEE. The CDR3 loop spans 13 amino acids. CDR3 DNA sequence: TGTGCCAGCAGGGGACAGGGCTACAATGAGCAGTTCTTC. Amino acids: CASRGQGYNEQFF.

The V call is TRBV2, the J call TRBJ1-5; 11 nucleotides match TRBD1. CDR1 SNHLY and CDR2 FYNNEI come from the germline V gene. J was trimmed by 4 bases and V by 4 bases; bases with no gene match: 0. This CDR3 has 14 amino acids. DNA for the CDR3: TGTGCCAGCAGTGGGGACAGGGGGAATCAGCCCCAGCATTTT. It encodes CASSGDRGNQPQHF.

V gene TRBV29-1 combines with J gene TRBJ2-1, with TRBD2 matching 13 bases. Per the germline V gene, CDR1 is SQVTM and CDR2 is ANQGSEA. The CDR3 sequence is 15 residues long. J gave up 4 bases and V 4 bases, and 4 bases lay outside the gene matches. DNA of the CDR3: TGCAGCGTTGTACTAGCGGGAGGGCCTTACAATGAGCAGTTCTTC. Translation: CSVVLAGGPYNEQFF.

The gene calls are TRBV2 and TRBJ2-1, with 10 bases identical to TRBD2. CDR3 length: 16 amino acids. The V gene end was trimmed by 6 bases and the J gene end by 8 bases; junction bases not matched to a gene: 13. The germline CDR1 and CDR2 sequences are SNHLY and FYNNEI. The CDR3: CASREKGLAVFDEQFF. For the CDR3, the DNA is TGTGCCAGCAGAGAAAAAGGACTAGCGGTCTTCGATGAGCAGTTCTTC.

This sequence joins TRBV2 and TRBJ2-7; the D gene is possibly TRBD1 (5 bases). The CDR3 runs to 13 residues. Germline V CDR1 and CDR2: SNHLY, FYNNEI. V was cut by 5 bases and J by 3 bases, with 11 bases left in between. CDR3 nucleotide sequence: TGTGCCAGCAGTACCACAGGCTACTACGAGCAGTACTTC. Translating gives CASSTTGYYEQYF. Filled out from reference TRBV2 and TRBJ2-7, the complete variable domain reads EPEVTQTPSHQVTQMGQEVILRCVPISNHLYFYWYRQILGQKVEFLVSFYNNEISEKSEIFDDQFSVERPDGSNFTLKIRSTKLEDSAMYFCASSTTGYYEQYFGPGTRLTVT.